The 20 T cell receptor beta chains reported below all come from one sample, sequenced in a study of T cell changes during pregnancy in multiple sclerosis. This table comes from immunoSEQ multiplex PCR, and its TCRdb copy is limited to in-frame clones, with some not included. The profile shows some 41,000 clones, roughly 93% of them singletons. The sequenced sample consisted of PBMCs (not recorded whether the cells were cultured). These TCRs come from a female donor with multiple sclerosis, enrolled in a pregnancy study.

This clone was seen just once. The chain recombines TRBV11-2 with TRBJ1-1, with D hard to call. Germline-derived CDR1 and CDR2 are SGHAT and FQNNGV. V was pared by 3 bases and J by 7 bases, with 9 bases between. The length of the CDR3 is 12 residues. In DNA, the CDR3 is TGTGCCAGCAGCTTCGGGGAACGTGAAGCTTTCTTT. It yields the protein CASSFGEREAFF.

The sample holds one count of this clone. V gene TRBV9 combines with J gene TRBJ2-2, with TRBD2 matching over 11 bases. From germline, CDR1 is SGDLS and CDR2 YYNGEE. The J segment lost 8 bases and the V segment lost 0 bases, leaving 12 bases of the junction unmatched. CDR3 length: 18 amino acids. The CDR3 coding sequence is TGTGCCAGCAGCGTAGCCCCCGGAGATAGCGGGAGGGTTGGGGAGCTGTTTTTT. It specifies CASSVAPGDSGRVGELFF.

The rearrangement joins TRBV7-2 to TRBJ1-1; the D is unclear. Deletions cut 4 bases from V and 2 bases from J, with 11 bases between. The CDR3 extends over 14 amino acids. Germline CDR1 and CDR2: SGHTA and FQGNSA. The CDR3 reads CASSSFPGNTEAFF. In DNA, the CDR3 is TGTGCCAGCAGCTCCTTCCCCGGAAACACTGAAGCTTTCTTT.

The chain combines TRBV29-1 with TRBJ2-7; D gene ambiguous. From germline, CDR1 is SQVTM and CDR2 ANQGSEA. The germline V and J ends were trimmed by 6 bases and 1 base, with 10 bases remaining between them. The CDR3 consists of 12 residues. The chain's CDR3 is CSVVDPSYEQYF. In DNA form, the CDR3 reads TGCAGCGTAGTGGACCCTTCCTACGAGCAGTACTTC.

The CDR3: CAWSPKPSGRARRAYEQYF. CDR3 DNA sequence: TGTGCCTGGAGCCCGAAGCCTAGCGGGAGGGCCCGGCGGGCCTACGAGCAGTACTTC. The chain employs TRBV30 and TRBJ2-7; the match to TRBD2 covers 12 bases. Trimming removed 3 bases from V and 2 bases from J; junction bases left unmatched: 17. The germline gives CDR1 GTSNPN, CDR2 SVGIG (reference sequence). The CDR3 sequence is 19 residues long.

J is TRBJ2-5 and V is TRBV9, with D unclear. Germline lookup yields CDR1 SGDLS and CDR2 YYNGEE. This CDR3 region has 15 residues. Trimming cost V 0 bases and J 1 base, with 10 bases left between them. The CDR3 loop is CASSVGHQGQETQYF. The CDR3 DNA reads as TGTGCCAGCAGCGTAGGTCATCAAGGCCAAGAGACCCAGTACTTC.

This clone was recorded a few times. The rearrangement uses TRBV18 and TRBJ2-2; no clear D. The V and J ends lost 6 bases and 2 bases respectively, with 19 bases between them. This CDR3 contains 17 residues. The germline V gene has CDR1 KGHSH and CDR2 LQKENI. The CDR3 DNA sequence: TGTGCCAGCTCTCGGTCATATGTTCTCGGTAACACCGGGGAGCTGTTTTTT. Residues: CASSRSYVLGNTGELFF.

Only a few counts were recorded for this clone. V and J are TRBV6-4 and TRBJ2-3, with a tentative D call TRBD2 (5 bases). Germline V gene sequence: CDR1 MRHNA, CDR2 SNTAGT. V lost 0 bases and J lost 1, with 11 bases in between. The CDR3 totals 16 residues. CDR3 DNA sequence: TGTGCCAGCAGTGACTCGACTGGAGGAGGCACAGATACGCAGTATTTT. Its protein product is CASSDSTGGGTDTQYF.

The rearrangement joins TRBV27 to TRBJ2-1; no definite D call. Germline loops: CDR1 MNHEY, CDR2 SMNVEV (reference sequence). CDR3 length: 12 amino acids. V was pared by 6 bases and J by 8 bases, with 11 bases between. The CDR3 reads CASSPGFHEQFF. For the CDR3, the DNA is TGTGCCAGCAGCCCGGGTTTCCATGAGCAGTTCTTC.

The CDR3 bases are TGTGCCAGCAGCCCCTCCAGGGTTAACTACGAGCAGTACTTC. This codes for CASSPSRVNYEQYF. The chain employs TRBV7-2 and TRBJ2-7; a weak D match, TRBD1 (5 bases). V was pared by 5 bases and J by 3 bases, with 14 bases between. Germline V gene lookup returns CDR1 SGHTA and CDR2 FQGNSA. The CDR3 has 14 amino acids.

V gene TRBV7-3 combines with J gene TRBJ2-3; D is perhaps TRBD1 (5 bases). Trimming took off 1 base at V and 6 bases at J, with 14 bases between the two ends. The V gene's germline CDR1 is SGHTA and CDR2 FQGTGA. This CDR3 region has 15 residues. As DNA, the CDR3 is TGTGCCAGCAGCTTAAATGGCAGGGCCCCGGATACGCAGTATTTT. Protein: CASSLNGRAPDTQYF.

As for this clone: Other nucleotide sequences from this sample produce the same CDR3. V is TRBV5-1 and J is TRBJ2-7; 9 nucleotides match TRBD1. J gave up 2 bases and V 0 bases, and 3 bases lay outside the gene matches. Germline CDR1 is SGHRS and CDR2 is YFSETQ. The CDR3 length is 15 residues. Here the CDR3 DNA reads TGCGCCAGCAGCTTGGTAGGGACAGGGACCTACGAGCAGTACTTC. Translated: CASSLVGTGTYEQYF.

The CDR3 here is CASSGPPGQGAFGSYNEQFF. The CDR3 DNA reads as TGCGCCAGCAGTGGGCCCCCCGGACAGGGGGCTTTCGGTTCCTACAATGAGCAGTTCTTC. The V call is TRBV10-1, the J call TRBJ2-1; TRBD1 matches 11 bases. The V gene's germline CDR1 is WNHNN and CDR2 SYGVQD (reference sequence). V shed 4 bases and J 1 base; nucleotides not matched to a gene: 15. The CDR3 has 20 residues.

In this sample, this clone turned up a few times. The V and J genes are TRBV19 and TRBJ1-2, with unresolved D. Trimming left V 4 bases short and J 6 bases short, with 6 bases between. The CDR3 consists of 11 residues. CDR1 and CDR2 from the germline V gene are LNHDA and SQIVND (reference sequence). The DNA for the CDR3 is TGTGCCAGTAGTAATCTGAATGGCTACACCTTC. It translates to CASSNLNGYTF.

The chain couples TRBV27 to TRBJ2-3; 8 bases match TRBD2. V dropped 7 bases and J dropped 3; count of bases not matched to a gene: 9. Germline V CDR1 and CDR2: MNHEY, SMNVEV (reference sequence). This CDR3 is 15 amino acids long. The CDR3 sequence is CASTGLAEGTDTQYF. Written as DNA, the CDR3 is TGTGCCAGCACTGGACTAGCAGAGGGAACAGATACGCAGTATTTT.

This rearrangement joins TRBV18 to TRBJ2-2; unclear D gene. In germline, CDR1 is KGHSH, CDR2 LQKENI. The length of the CDR3 is 12 residues. V shed 3 bases and J shed 6 bases, with 5 bases lying between them. The DNA of the CDR3 is TGTGCCAGCTCACCGGATCCCGGGGAGCTGTTTTTT. Amino acid sequence: CASSPDPGELFF.

V is TRBV5-1 and J is TRBJ2-2, with D maybe TRBD2 (6 bases). Germline lookup yields CDR1 SGHRS and CDR2 YFSETQ. V lost 3 bases to trimming and J lost 3 bases, with 12 bases between them. The CDR3 spans 15 residues. CDR3 protein: CASSSGVGDTGELFF. The CDR3 nucleotides are TGCGCCAGCAGCTCGGGAGTAGGGGACACCGGGGAGCTGTTTTTT.

CDR3: CAIRVDRYNEQFF. CDR3 coding DNA: TGTGCCATCAGAGTCGACAGATACAATGAGCAGTTCTTC. This chain links TRBV10-3 with TRBJ2-1, with D perhaps TRBD1 (5 bases). This CDR3 comprises 13 residues. Looked up from germline, CDR1 is ENHRY and CDR2 is SYGVKD. Trimming pared 6 bases from V and 4 bases from J, leaving 10 bases between.

The rearrangement links TRBV7-9 to TRBJ2-1; 8 bases are a match to TRBD2. The V gene's germline CDR1 is SEHNR and CDR2 FQNEAQ (reference sequence). There are 15 residues in the CDR3. The V segment lost 5 bases and the J segment 6 bases; nucleotides outside the gene matches: 9. CDR3 loop: CASSPSAGAGNEQFF. The DNA of the CDR3 is TGTGCCAGCAGCCCATCAGCGGGAGCGGGCAATGAGCAGTTCTTC.

V gene TRBV18 combines with J gene TRBJ2-7; 7 bases match TRBD2. Unmatched junction bases numbered 6, after V lost 0 bases and J lost 4 bases. The CDR3 runs 15 residues. The germline gives CDR1 KGHSH, CDR2 LQKENI. CDR3 DNA sequence: TGTGCCAGCTCACCACCCGCTGGGAGGGGTTACGAGCAGTACTTC. Protein sequence: CASSPPAGRGYEQYF.